Listed below are T cell receptor beta chains from one sample, sequenced in a study of sequential checkpoint blockade in melanoma. Clones were read by immunoSEQ multiplex PCR, and TCRdb kept only the in-frame ones, dropping some. Of more than 5,000 clones listed, 55% to 60% were seen once; the top ten hold roughly a sixth. The specimen comprised CD8+ T cells sorted from blood (inferred from file names), sampled from a patient given nivolumab and ipilimumab in sequence. Source of these receptors: a human donor with melanoma. CDR3s include the opening cysteine and the closing phenylalanine or tryptophan. D genes are given only for firm matches. Size is stated for part of the rows, as once, few or many counts, or as a class when the clone is expanded.

j_call clone_size d_call v_call cdr3_nt cdr3_aa
TRBJ2-1 - - TRBV6-5 TGTGCCAGCAGTAGACGGGAATCCTACAATGAGCAGTTCTTC CASSRRESYNEQFF
TRBJ1-4 hyperexpanded TRBD1 TRBV19 TGTGCCAGTAGTATAGAAGCGACAGGGTTGAATGAAAAACTGTTTTTT CASSIEATGLNEKLFF
TRBJ2-2 - TRBD2 TRBV4-1 TGCGCCAGCAGCCAACCCCTACCTAGCGGGAGGGTTGGCACCGGGGAGCTGTTTTTT CASSQPLPSGRVGTGELFF
TRBJ2-1 - TRBD1 TRBV7-9 TGTGCCAGCACCGGGACAGGGGAAATTAGCAATGAGCAGTTCTTC CASTGTGEISNEQFF
TRBJ1-2 - TRBD1 TRBV4-2 TGTGCCAGCAGACAAACAATTCCAGGGGGCGCCTATGGCTACACCTTC CASRQTIPGGAYGYTF
TRBJ1-6 few - TRBV15 TGTGCCACCAGCAGAGGCGATTCACCCCTCCACTTT CATSRGDSPLHF
TRBJ2-2 - - TRBV19 TGTGCCAGTAGTATAGCGGGGAATAATGTAGGGGAGCTGTTTTTT CASSIAGNNVGELFF
TRBJ2-1 - TRBD2 TRBV6-4 TGTGCCAGCAGTGATGGTAGCGGGAGGACTTACAATGAGCAGTTCTTC CASSDGSGRTYNEQFF
TRBJ1-1 - - TRBV5-4 TGTGCCAGCAGAAACGCGGAGAACACTGAAGCTTTCTTT CASRNAENTEAFF
TRBJ1-2 few TRBD1 TRBV7-2 TGTGCCAGCACCCCGACGCCGGGGACAGGGATTAGCTACACCTTC CASTPTPGTGISYTF
TRBJ1-1 - - TRBV4-3 TGCGCCAGCAGATACGCTAGCCAATATGAAGCTTTCTTT CASRYASQYEAFF
TRBJ1-1 - - TRBV7-8 TGTGCCAGCAGCTTAGTGTCGGGGTCAAGGGCTGAAGCTTTCTTT CASSLVSGSRAEAFF
TRBJ2-1 - TRBD2 TRBV7-3 TGTGCCAGCGCACGACTAGCGGGTTACAATGAGCAGTTCTTC CASARLAGYNEQFF
TRBJ2-1 few TRBD2 TRBV6-1 TGTGCCAGCAGTGAGCTAGCGGGAGGGAATGAGCAGTTCTTC CASSELAGGNEQFF
TRBJ2-5 - TRBD2 TRBV7-9 TGTGCCAGCAGCTTTGGCGGGGGGGAAGAGACCCAGTACTTC CASSFGGGEETQYF
TRBJ2-7 few TRBD1 TRBV10-1 TGCGCCAGCAGTGAGGGACAGGGGATCTCCTACGAGCAGTACTTC CASSEGQGISYEQYF
TRBJ2-7 - - TRBV2 TGTGCCAGCAGTAGTAGCGGTGCAGACCTAACCTACGAGCAGTACTTC CASSSSGADLTYEQYF
TRBJ2-1 - - TRBV29-1 TGCAGCGTTGGAGATGAGCAGTTCTTC CSVGDEQFF
TRBJ2-1 - TRBD2 TRBV5-1 TGCGCCAGCAGCTTGTGGACTAGCGGGGGGACTGAGCAGTTCTTC CASSLWTSGGTEQFF
TRBJ1-2 - - TRBV4-1 TGCGCCAGCAGCCAAGAGGCTGCGGTAAACTATGGCTACACCTTC CASSQEAAVNYGYTF
TRBJ1-4 - TRBD1 TRBV9 TGTGCCAGCGGGATGGGACAGAGCTATAATGAAAAACTGTTTTTT CASGMGQSYNEKLFF
TRBJ2-2 - - TRBV13 TGTGCCAGCAGTTCTATTCACCTAACGGGGACCGGGGAGCTGTTTTTT CASSSIHLTGTGELFF
TRBJ2-7 - - TRBV7-6 TGTGCCAGCAGCTTAGCGCTCCTCGGGGGAGAGCAGTACTTC CASSLALLGGEQYF
TRBJ2-7 - TRBD1 TRBV5-4 TGTGCCAGCAGCCGCCGGGACAGCTCCTACGAGCAGTACTTC CASSRRDSSYEQYF
TRBJ2-3 - - TRBV6-5 TGTGCCAGCAGTGCCGGAGTATACACAGATACGCAGTATTTT CASSAGVYTDTQYF
TRBJ2-1 - TRBD2 TRBV19 TGTGCCAGTAGTTGGCGGGGGTCCTACAATGAGCAGTTCTTC CASSWRGSYNEQFF
TRBJ1-2 - TRBD1 TRBV29-1 TGCAGCGTTGACGATGGACAGGGTTGGGGAGGCTACACCTTC CSVDDGQGWGGYTF
TRBJ2-2 - - TRBV10-1 TGCGCCAGCAGTGACTACAACACCGGGGAGCTGTTTTTT CASSDYNTGELFF
TRBJ2-7 - - TRBV16 TGTGCCAGCAGCCAATTGGCTGCGGGGACGACCTACGAGCAGTACTTC CASSQLAAGTTYEQYF
TRBJ1-1 - - TRBV12-5 TGTGCTAGTGGTTCATCACTCAACTCAGAAGCTTTCTTT CASGSSLNSEAFF
TRBJ1-5 - - TRBV7-2 TGTGCCAGCAGCTTATCCGAACATTATAGCAATCAGCCCCAGCATTTT CASSLSEHYSNQPQHF
TRBJ2-1 - - TRBV5-4 TGTGCCAGCAGTTTAAGTGCGGCGAGCTCCTACAATGAGCAGTTCTTC CASSLSAASSYNEQFF
TRBJ2-1 few TRBD2 TRBV7-2 TGTGCCAGCAGCTCTAGCGGGAGTATTATTGGCAATGAGCAGTTCTTC CASSSSGSIIGNEQFF
TRBJ2-7 - TRBD2 TRBV11-2 TGTGCCAGCAGCTCGCTAGCGGGAGGAGCCTACGAGCAGTACTTC CASSSLAGGAYEQYF